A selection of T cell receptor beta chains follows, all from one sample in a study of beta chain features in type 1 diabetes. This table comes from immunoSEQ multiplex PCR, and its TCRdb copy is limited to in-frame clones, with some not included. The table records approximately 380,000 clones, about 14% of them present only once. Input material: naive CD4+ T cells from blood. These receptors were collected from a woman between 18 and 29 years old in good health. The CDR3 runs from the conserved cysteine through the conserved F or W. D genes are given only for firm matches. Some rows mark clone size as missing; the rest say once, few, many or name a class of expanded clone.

CDR3nt: TGTGCCAGCAGCTTAGAAGTGGTTTGGGGGGATCAGCCCCAGCATTTT
CDR3aa: CASSLEVVWGDQPQHF
abundance: .
d_gene: .
j_gene: TRBJ1-5
v_gene: TRBV7-2

CDR3nt: TGTGCCAGCAGTTTATTTGAGACTAGCGTCGATACGCAGTATTTT
CDR3aa: CASSLFETSVDTQYF
abundance: few
d_gene: TRBD2
j_gene: TRBJ2-3
v_gene: TRBV28

CDR3nt: TGCAGCGTCGCGGGACGGGCGCGAAACATTCAGTACTTC
CDR3aa: CSVAGRARNIQYF
abundance: few
d_gene: .
j_gene: TRBJ2-4
v_gene: TRBV29-1

CDR3nt: TGTGCCAGCAGTGATAGCGGGAGGTGGTATACCGGGGAGCTGTTTTTT
CDR3aa: CASSDSGRWYTGELFF
abundance: few
d_gene: TRBD2
j_gene: TRBJ2-2
v_gene: TRBV6-1

CDR3nt: TGTGCCAGCAGTTCCCATGGGATAGCGGGAGGAAACGAGCAGTACTTC
CDR3aa: CASSSHGIAGGNEQYF
abundance: .
d_gene: TRBD2
j_gene: TRBJ2-7
v_gene: TRBV6-5

CDR3nt: TGTGCCAGCAGCGTAACAGGGGTTTCATGGGATACGCAGTATTTT
CDR3aa: CASSVTGVSWDTQYF
abundance: .
d_gene: TRBD1
j_gene: TRBJ2-3
v_gene: TRBV7-9

CDR3nt: TGTGCCAGCAGCGCGGGAGGGGCAGGGGGAGCTTTCTTT
CDR3aa: CASSAGGAGGAFF
abundance: .
d_gene: TRBD1
j_gene: TRBJ1-1
v_gene: TRBV9

CDR3nt: TGTGCCAGCAGCCCGACGGGGTGGGCCTACAATGAGCAGTTCTTC
CDR3aa: CASSPTGWAYNEQFF
abundance: few
d_gene: .
j_gene: TRBJ2-1
v_gene: TRBV7-9

CDR3nt: TGCGCCAGCAGCCCGGAGGCGGCGACCCAGTACTTC
CDR3aa: CASSPEAATQYF
abundance: .
d_gene: .
j_gene: TRBJ2-5
v_gene: TRBV5-1

CDR3nt: TGCGCCAGCAGCTTGGCTGTACAAGAGACCCAGTACTTC
CDR3aa: CASSLAVQETQYF
abundance: few
d_gene: .
j_gene: TRBJ2-5
v_gene: TRBV5-1

CDR3nt: TGCAGCGTTGGGAGCGTGAACACTGAAGCTTTCTTT
CDR3aa: CSVGSVNTEAFF
abundance: few
d_gene: .
j_gene: TRBJ1-1
v_gene: TRBV29-1

CDR3nt: TGCGCCAGCAGTTACGGGAGCAATCAGCCCCAGCATTTT
CDR3aa: CASSYGSNQPQHF
abundance: .
d_gene: .
j_gene: TRBJ1-5
v_gene: TRBV5-1

CDR3nt: TGTGCCACCCAGTTGAATCTCGGGGGTCAAGAGACCCAGTACTTC
CDR3aa: CATQLNLGGQETQYF
abundance: few
d_gene: .
j_gene: TRBJ2-5
v_gene: TRBV15

CDR3nt: TGCAGCGTTGAACTTAGACAGGACAGGGTGAGGGCAAGCTACACCTTC
CDR3aa: CSVELRQDRVRASYTF
abundance: few
d_gene: TRBD1
j_gene: TRBJ1-2
v_gene: TRBV29-1

CDR3nt: TGTGCCAGCAGCCTAACCTTAGAGGGGGCGCTTTCGAATGAGCAGTTCTTC
CDR3aa: CASSLTLEGALSNEQFF
abundance: few
d_gene: TRBD1
j_gene: TRBJ2-1
v_gene: TRBV9

CDR3nt: TGTGCCACCAGCAGACATATCAATCTCTCCGGAGAGACCCAGTACTTC
CDR3aa: CATSRHINLSGETQYF
abundance: few
d_gene: .
j_gene: TRBJ2-5
v_gene: TRBV15

CDR3nt: TGTGCCAGCAGCTTATTAGAGGGTTGGAATGAGCAGTTCTTC
CDR3aa: CASSLLEGWNEQFF
abundance: .
d_gene: .
j_gene: TRBJ2-1
v_gene: TRBV7-9

CDR3nt: TGTGCCAGCAGCTTAGTTGGTCAGGGAGGGACTGAAGCTTTCTTT
CDR3aa: CASSLVGQGGTEAFF
abundance: few
d_gene: .
j_gene: TRBJ1-1
v_gene: TRBV7-2

CDR3nt: TGTGCCAGCAGTTTTAAAACTAGCGCCTCACCATACGAGCAGTACTTC
CDR3aa: CASSFKTSASPYEQYF
abundance: .
d_gene: TRBD2
j_gene: TRBJ2-7
v_gene: TRBV28

CDR3nt: TGTGCCTGGAAGCAGCTAGAACGCCGCGAGCAGTACTTC
CDR3aa: CAWKQLERREQYF
abundance: .
d_gene: .
j_gene: TRBJ2-7
v_gene: TRBV30

CDR3nt: TGTGCCAGCAGTCAAGTTGGACAGGGTGCCTATGGCTACACCTTC
CDR3aa: CASSQVGQGAYGYTF
abundance: few
d_gene: TRBD1
j_gene: TRBJ1-2
v_gene: TRBV6-1

CDR3nt: TGCAGCGTTGAAGGCGGGGGCAGCTTGAGCTCCTACGAGCAGTACTTC
CDR3aa: CSVEGGGSLSSYEQYF
abundance: .
d_gene: .
j_gene: TRBJ2-7
v_gene: TRBV29-1

CDR3nt: TGTGCCACTACAGATGGTAGACAGGGGGCAATGGGTCAGCCCCAGCATTTT
CDR3aa: CATTDGRQGAMGQPQHF
abundance: .
d_gene: .
j_gene: TRBJ1-5
v_gene: TRBV21-1

CDR3nt: TGTGCCAGCAGCCCGAAGGGGACAGGGGAGACTGAAGCTTTCTTT
CDR3aa: CASSPKGTGETEAFF
abundance: .
d_gene: TRBD1
j_gene: TRBJ1-1
v_gene: TRBV5-4

CDR3nt: TGTGCCAGCAGCTTGGGGACTGCAAAGGAGACCCAGTACTTC
CDR3aa: CASSLGTAKETQYF
abundance: few
d_gene: .
j_gene: TRBJ2-5
v_gene: TRBV7-9

CDR3nt: TGCAGCGTTGAAACTAGCGGGGGCAATGAGCAGTTCTTC
CDR3aa: CSVETSGGNEQFF
abundance: .
d_gene: TRBD2
j_gene: TRBJ2-1
v_gene: TRBV29-1

CDR3nt: TGCGCCAGCAGTTATGGGACAGGTCTGTACTTC
CDR3aa: CASSYGTGLYF
abundance: .
d_gene: TRBD1
j_gene: TRBJ2-7
v_gene: TRBV10-2

CDR3nt: TGTGCCTGGAGCCTTAGCCCCGGGTCGGAACTGTTTTTT
CDR3aa: CAWSLSPGSELFF
abundance: few
d_gene: .
j_gene: TRBJ1-4
v_gene: TRBV30

CDR3nt: TGTGCCAGCAGCCAAGATCTGGGGGGTGGAGCGGGGAGGATGGGTGAGCAGTTCTTC
CDR3aa: CASSQDLGGGAGRMGEQFF
abundance: .
d_gene: TRBD2
j_gene: TRBJ2-1
v_gene: TRBV4-2

CDR3nt: TGCGCCAGCAGCCAGGGGGGGACTAGCCCTGGGGTGGAGCAGTACTTC
CDR3aa: CASSQGGTSPGVEQYF
abundance: few
d_gene: TRBD2
j_gene: TRBJ2-7
v_gene: TRBV4-3

CDR3nt: TGTGCCAGTAGTATCGGACAGTTTAGCAATCAGCCCCAGCATTTT
CDR3aa: CASSIGQFSNQPQHF
abundance: few
d_gene: .
j_gene: TRBJ1-5
v_gene: TRBV19

CDR3nt: TGTGCCAGCTCACCTCAGAAAGGACAGGGTCGGGCCACAGATACGCAGTATTTT
CDR3aa: CASSPQKGQGRATDTQYF
abundance: .
d_gene: TRBD1
j_gene: TRBJ2-3
v_gene: TRBV18

CDR3nt: TGTGCCAGCAGCTTCATCGGACAGGGGGCAAGGGCAGATACGCAGTATTTT
CDR3aa: CASSFIGQGARADTQYF
abundance: few
d_gene: TRBD1
j_gene: TRBJ2-3
v_gene: TRBV7-3

CDR3nt: TGTGCCTGGAGCAGACAGGGGGGGAATCAGCCCCAGCATTTT
CDR3aa: CAWSRQGGNQPQHF
abundance: few
d_gene: TRBD1
j_gene: TRBJ1-5
v_gene: TRBV30

CDR3nt: TGTGCCAGCAGCCAAGTCGTGAAAGGGGGCTACGAGCAGTACTTC
CDR3aa: CASSQVVKGGYEQYF
abundance: .
d_gene: .
j_gene: TRBJ2-7
v_gene: TRBV4-2

CDR3nt: TGTGCCAGCAGCTTCCCCAAAAGACAGGAGGGGGCCTATGGCTACACCTTC
CDR3aa: CASSFPKRQEGAYGYTF
abundance: .
d_gene: TRBD1
j_gene: TRBJ1-2
v_gene: TRBV11-2

CDR3nt: TGCAGCGTCCAAGGGGGAAATCAGCCCCAGCATTTT
CDR3aa: CSVQGGNQPQHF
abundance: .
d_gene: .
j_gene: TRBJ1-5
v_gene: TRBV29-1

CDR3nt: TGTGCCTGGAGGAGACAGGGGAGCTCCTACGAGCAGTACTTC
CDR3aa: CAWRRQGSSYEQYF
abundance: .
d_gene: TRBD1
j_gene: TRBJ2-7
v_gene: TRBV30

CDR3nt: TGTGCCAGCAGTTACGAGGCGTACCCAGACAATGAGCAGTTCTTC
CDR3aa: CASSYEAYPDNEQFF
abundance: few
d_gene: .
j_gene: TRBJ2-1
v_gene: TRBV6-5

CDR3nt: TGTGCCAGCAGCTTGGGGGCGGTTCTATACGAGCAGTACTTC
CDR3aa: CASSLGAVLYEQYF
abundance: few
d_gene: .
j_gene: TRBJ2-7
v_gene: TRBV7-2